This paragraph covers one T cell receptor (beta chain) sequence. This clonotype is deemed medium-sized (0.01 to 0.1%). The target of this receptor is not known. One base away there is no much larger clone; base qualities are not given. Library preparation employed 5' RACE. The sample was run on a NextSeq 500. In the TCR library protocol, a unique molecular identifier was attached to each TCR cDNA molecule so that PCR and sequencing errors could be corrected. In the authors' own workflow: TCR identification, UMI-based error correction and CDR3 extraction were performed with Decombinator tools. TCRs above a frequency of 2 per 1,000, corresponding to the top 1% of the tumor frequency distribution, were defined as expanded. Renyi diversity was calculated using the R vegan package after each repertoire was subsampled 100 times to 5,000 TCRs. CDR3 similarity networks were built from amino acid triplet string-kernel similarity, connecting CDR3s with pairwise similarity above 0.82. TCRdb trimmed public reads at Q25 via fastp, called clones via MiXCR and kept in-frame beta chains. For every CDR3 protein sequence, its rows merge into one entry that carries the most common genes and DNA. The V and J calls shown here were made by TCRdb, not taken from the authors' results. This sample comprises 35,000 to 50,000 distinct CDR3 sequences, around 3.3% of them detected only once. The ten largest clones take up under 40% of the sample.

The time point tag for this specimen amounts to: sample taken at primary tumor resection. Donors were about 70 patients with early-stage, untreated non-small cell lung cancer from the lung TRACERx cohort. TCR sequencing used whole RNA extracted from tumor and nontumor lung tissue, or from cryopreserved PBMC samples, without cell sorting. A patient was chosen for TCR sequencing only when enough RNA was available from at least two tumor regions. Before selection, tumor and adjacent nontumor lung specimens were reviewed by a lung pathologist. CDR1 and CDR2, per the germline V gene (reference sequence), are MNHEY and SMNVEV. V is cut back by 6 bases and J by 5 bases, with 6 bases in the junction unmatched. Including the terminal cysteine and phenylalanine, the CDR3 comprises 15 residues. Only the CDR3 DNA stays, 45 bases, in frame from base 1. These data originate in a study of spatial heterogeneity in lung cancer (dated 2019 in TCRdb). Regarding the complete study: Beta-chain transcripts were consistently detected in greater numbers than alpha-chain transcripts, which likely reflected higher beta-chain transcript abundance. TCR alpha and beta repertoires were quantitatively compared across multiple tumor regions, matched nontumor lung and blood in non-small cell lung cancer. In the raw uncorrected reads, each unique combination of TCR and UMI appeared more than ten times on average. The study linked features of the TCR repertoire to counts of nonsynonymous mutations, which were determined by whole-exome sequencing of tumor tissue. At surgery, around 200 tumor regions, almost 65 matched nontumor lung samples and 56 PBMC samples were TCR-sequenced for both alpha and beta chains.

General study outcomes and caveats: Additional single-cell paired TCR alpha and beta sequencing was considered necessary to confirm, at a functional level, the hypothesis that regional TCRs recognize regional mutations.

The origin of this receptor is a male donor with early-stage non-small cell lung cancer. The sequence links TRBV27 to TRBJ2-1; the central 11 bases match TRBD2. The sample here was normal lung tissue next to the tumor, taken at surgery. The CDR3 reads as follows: CASRLLAGGHNEQFF. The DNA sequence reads TGTGCCAGCAGACTCCTAGCGGGGGGTCACAATGAGCAGTTCTTC.